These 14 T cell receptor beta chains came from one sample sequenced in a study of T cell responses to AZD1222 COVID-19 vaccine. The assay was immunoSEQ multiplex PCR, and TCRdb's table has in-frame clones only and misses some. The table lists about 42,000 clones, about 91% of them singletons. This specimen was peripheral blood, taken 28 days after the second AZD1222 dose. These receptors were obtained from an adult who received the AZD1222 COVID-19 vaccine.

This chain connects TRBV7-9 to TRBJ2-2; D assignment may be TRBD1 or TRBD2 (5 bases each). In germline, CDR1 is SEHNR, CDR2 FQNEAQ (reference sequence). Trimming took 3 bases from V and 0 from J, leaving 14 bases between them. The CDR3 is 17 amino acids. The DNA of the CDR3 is TGTGCCAGCAGCTTTCGGGACCCCTCGTCGAACACCGGGGAGCTGTTTTTT. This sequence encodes CASSFRDPSSNTGELFF.

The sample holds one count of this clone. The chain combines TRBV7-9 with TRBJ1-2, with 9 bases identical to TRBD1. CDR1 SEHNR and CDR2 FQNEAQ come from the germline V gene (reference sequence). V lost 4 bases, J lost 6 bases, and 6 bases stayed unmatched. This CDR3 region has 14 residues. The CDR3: CASSSDRGRDGYTF. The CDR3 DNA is TGTGCCAGCAGCTCGGACAGGGGCAGGGATGGCTACACCTTC.

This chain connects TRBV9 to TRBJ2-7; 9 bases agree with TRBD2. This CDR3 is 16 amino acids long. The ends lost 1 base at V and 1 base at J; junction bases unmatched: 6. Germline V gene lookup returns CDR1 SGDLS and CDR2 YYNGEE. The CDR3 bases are TGTGCCAGCAGCGTAAGGACTAGCGCTCAATCCTACGAGCAGTACTTC. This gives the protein CASSVRTSAQSYEQYF.

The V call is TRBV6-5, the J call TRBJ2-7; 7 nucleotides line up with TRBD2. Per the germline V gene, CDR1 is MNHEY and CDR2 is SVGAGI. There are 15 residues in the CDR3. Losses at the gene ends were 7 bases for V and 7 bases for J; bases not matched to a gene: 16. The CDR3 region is CASTPPSGTLREQYF. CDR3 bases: TGTGCCAGCACCCCACCCAGCGGGACCCTTCGGGAGCAGTACTTC.

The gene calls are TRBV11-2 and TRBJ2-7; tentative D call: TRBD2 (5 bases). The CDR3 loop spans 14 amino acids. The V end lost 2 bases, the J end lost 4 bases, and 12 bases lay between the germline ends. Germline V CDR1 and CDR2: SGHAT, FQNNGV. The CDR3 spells CASSLLNGVYEQYF. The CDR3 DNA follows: TGTGCCAGCAGCTTACTTAACGGGGTGTACGAGCAGTACTTC.

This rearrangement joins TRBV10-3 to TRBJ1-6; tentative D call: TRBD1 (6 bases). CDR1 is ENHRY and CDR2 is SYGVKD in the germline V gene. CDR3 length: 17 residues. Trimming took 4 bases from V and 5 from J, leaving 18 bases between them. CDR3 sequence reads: CAISGQTGPGNNSPLHF. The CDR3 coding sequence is TGTGCCATCAGTGGACAGACAGGACCGGGGAATAATTCACCCCTCCACTTT.

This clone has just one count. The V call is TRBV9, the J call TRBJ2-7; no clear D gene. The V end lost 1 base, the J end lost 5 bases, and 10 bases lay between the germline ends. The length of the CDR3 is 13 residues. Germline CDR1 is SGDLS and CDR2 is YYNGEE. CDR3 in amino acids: CASSVSHRHEQYF. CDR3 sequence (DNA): TGTGCCAGCAGCGTATCCCACCGCCACGAGCAGTACTTC.

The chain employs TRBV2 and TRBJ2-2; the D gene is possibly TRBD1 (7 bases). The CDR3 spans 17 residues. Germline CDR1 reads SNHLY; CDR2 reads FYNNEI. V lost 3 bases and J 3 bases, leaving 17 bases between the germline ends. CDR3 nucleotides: TGTGCCAGCAGTGAGAGACAGGGAGGTCCCCACACCGGGGAGCTGTTTTTT. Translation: CASSERQGGPHTGELFF.

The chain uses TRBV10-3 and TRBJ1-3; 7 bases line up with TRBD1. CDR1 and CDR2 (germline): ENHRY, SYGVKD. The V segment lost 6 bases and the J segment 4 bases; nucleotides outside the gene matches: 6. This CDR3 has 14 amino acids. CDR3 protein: CAISIGGFGNTIYF. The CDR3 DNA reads TGTGCCATCAGCATAGGGGGCTTCGGAAACACCATATATTTT.

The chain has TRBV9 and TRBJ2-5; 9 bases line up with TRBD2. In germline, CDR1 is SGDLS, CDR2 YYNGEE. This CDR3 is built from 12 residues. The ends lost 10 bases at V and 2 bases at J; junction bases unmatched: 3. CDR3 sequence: CAPREGQETQYF. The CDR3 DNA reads TGTGCCCCGCGGGAGGGGCAAGAGACCCAGTACTTC.

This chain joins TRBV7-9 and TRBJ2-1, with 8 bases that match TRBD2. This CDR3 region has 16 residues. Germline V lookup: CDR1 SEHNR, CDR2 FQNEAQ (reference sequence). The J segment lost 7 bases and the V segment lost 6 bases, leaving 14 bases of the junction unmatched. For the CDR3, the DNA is TGTGCCAGCAGGGGCTTATCCGAGCGGGAGAGGAATGAGCAGTTCTTC. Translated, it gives CASRGLSERERNEQFF.

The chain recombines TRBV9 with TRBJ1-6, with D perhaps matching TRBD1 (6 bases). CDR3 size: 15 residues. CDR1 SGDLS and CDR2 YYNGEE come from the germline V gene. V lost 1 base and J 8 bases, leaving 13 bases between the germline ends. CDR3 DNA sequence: TGTGCCAGCAGCGTAAGGGACACCGTTCATTCACCCCTCCACTTT. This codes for CASSVRDTVHSPLHF.

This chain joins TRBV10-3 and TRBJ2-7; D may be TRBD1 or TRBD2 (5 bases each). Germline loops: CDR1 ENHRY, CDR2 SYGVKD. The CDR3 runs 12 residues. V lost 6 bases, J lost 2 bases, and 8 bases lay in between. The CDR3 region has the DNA TGTGCCATCAGCTCGGGACCCTACGAGCAGTACTTC. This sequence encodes CAISSGPYEQYF.

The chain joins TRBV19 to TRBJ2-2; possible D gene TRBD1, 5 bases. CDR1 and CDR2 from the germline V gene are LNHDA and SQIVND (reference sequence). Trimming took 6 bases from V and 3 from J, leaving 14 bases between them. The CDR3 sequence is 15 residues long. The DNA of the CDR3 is TGTGCCAGTAGAATACAGGAACAGTACACCGGGGAGCTGTTTTTT. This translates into CASRIQEQYTGELFF.